This entry describes one T cell receptor beta chain. The antigen this receptor binds is unknown. Qualities for individual bases were not recorded, and no much larger clone is one base off. TCRbeta CDR3 regions were amplified from genomic DNA by means of the immunoSEQ Assay, a bias-controlled multiplex PCR. Turning to the authors' computational methods: The number of nucleated cells in each sample was estimated from the amplification of reference gene primers within the assay. To quantify the absolute abundance of each unique TCRbeta CDR3 rearrangement, sequence reads were collapsed and filtered. For each sample, productive Simpson clonality was calculated by taking the square root of Simpson's diversity index across productive rearrangements. TCRdb's version of the immuneACCESS table is confined to in-frame rearrangements and falls short of the full clone set. An unresolved V gene accounts for under half of the shortfall where checked; the remainder is of unknown origin. V, J and clone size are taken as reported in that table, and D and trimming were inferred from the DNA itself. Present in this sample are fewer than 150,000 clones, 78% of which were seen just once. About 2.3% of the sample belongs to the ten largest clones.

The entry originates in a study of blood T cell repertoires in COVID-19 (dated by TCRdb to between 2020 and 2021). Concerning the study at large: Samples from collaborators originated in the United States, Italy and Spain and spanned both the acute and convalescent phases of COVID-19. Samples came from the ongoing ImmuneRACE study (first 160 participants) plus 1,254 subjects from 6 global collaborators. Nearly every sample came with metadata listing a de-identified subject ID, COVID-19 status, age in years and sex. Deeply sampled blood TCRbeta repertoires from subjects exposed to, actively infected with, or recovered from COVID-19 were included in the dataset. The material from the prospective study consisted of cDNA or gDNA derived from T cells, B-cell-depleted T cells, or PBMCs. Where HLA class I and class II types were available, the types were taken from metadata supplied by the sample provider, not from assay-based typing. The repertoires were made available in a free public database intended to serve as a resource for research on the immune response to SARS-CoV-2.

Results the study describes overall, beyond this receptor: The amount of clinical and demographic metadata varied by source and participant and was provided uncurated.

The CDR3 numbers 18 residues from cysteine through phenylalanine. The retained sequence is limited to the CDR3, 54 bases, with the frame set at the first base. Trimmed from V: 1 base; trimmed from J: 2 bases; junction bases lacking a gene match: 9. As encoded in the germline V gene (reference sequence), CDR1 is LGHDT while CDR2 is YNNKEL. Collaborating institutions collected whole blood in K2EDTA tubes following their own protocols. Collaborator samples were shipped for TCRbeta analysis as frozen whole blood, isolated PBMCs, or DNA extracted from either sample type. This receptor was taken from a man aged 70 or older with acute or convalescent COVID-19. Sequencing input: peripheral blood. Here the chain combines TRBV3-1 (or the pseudogene TRBV3-2) and TRBJ2-1, and 9 junctional nucleotides match TRBD2. The base sequence is TGTGCCAGCAGCCAAGGGGTACAAGCGGGGGGTGCCTACAATGAGCAGTTCTTC. Its coded protein is CASSQGVQAGGAYNEQFF.